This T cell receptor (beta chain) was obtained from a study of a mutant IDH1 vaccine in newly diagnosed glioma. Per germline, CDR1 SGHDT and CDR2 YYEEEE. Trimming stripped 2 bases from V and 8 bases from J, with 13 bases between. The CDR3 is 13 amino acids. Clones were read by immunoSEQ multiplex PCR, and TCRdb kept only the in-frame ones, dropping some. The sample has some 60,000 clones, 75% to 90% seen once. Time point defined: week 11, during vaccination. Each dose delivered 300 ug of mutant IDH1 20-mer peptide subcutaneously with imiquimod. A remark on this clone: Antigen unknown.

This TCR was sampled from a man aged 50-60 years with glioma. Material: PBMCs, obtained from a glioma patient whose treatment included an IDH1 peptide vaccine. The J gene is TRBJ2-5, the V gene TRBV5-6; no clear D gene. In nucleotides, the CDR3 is TGTGCCAGCAGCTTATCCCGATTAGGTACCCAGTACTTC. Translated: CASSLSRLGTQYF.